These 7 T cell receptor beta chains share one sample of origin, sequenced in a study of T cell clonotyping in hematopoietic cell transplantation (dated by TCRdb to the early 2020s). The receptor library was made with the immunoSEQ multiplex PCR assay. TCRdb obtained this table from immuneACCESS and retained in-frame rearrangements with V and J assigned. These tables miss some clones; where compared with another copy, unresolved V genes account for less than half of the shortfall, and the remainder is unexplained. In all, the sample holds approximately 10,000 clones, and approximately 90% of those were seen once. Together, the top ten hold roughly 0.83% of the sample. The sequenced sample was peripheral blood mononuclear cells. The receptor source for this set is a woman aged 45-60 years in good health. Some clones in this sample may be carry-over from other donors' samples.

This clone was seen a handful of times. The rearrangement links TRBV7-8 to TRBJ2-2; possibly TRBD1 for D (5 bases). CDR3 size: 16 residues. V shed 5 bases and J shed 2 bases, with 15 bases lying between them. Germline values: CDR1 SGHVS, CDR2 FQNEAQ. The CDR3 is CASSPSRQTNTGELFF. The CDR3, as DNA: TGTGCCAGCAGCCCTAGTCGACAGACTAACACCGGGGAGCTGTTTTTT.

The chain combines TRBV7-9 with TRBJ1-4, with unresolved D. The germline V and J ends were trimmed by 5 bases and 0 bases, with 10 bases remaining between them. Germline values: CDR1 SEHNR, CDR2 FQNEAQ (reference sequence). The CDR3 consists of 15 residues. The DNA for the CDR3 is TGTGCCAGCAGCGACACCCCAACAACTAATGAAAAACTGTTTTTT. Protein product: CASSDTPTTNEKLFF.

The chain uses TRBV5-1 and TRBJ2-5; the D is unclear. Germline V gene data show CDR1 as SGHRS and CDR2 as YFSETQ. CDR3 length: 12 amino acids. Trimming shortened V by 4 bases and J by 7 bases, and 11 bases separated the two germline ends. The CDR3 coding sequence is TGCGCCAGCAGCCGCGACAAGATGACCCAGTACTTC. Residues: CASSRDKMTQYF.

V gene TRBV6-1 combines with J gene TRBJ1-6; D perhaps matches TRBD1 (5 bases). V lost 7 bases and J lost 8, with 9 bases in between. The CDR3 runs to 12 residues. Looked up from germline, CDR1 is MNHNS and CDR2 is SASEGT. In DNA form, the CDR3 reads TGTGCCAGCACCGGGACTTATTCACCCCTCCACTTT. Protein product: CASTGTYSPLHF.

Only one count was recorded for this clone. CDR3 residues: CASSQNLVVVYNEQFF. CDR3 nucleotides: TGCGCCAGCAGCCAAAACCTTGTGGTGGTCTACAATGAGCAGTTCTTC. The chain recombines TRBV4-3 with TRBJ2-1; no reliable D call. V lost 2 bases and J 3 bases, leaving 14 bases between the germline ends. This CDR3 region has 16 residues. Germline CDR1 LGHNA, CDR2 YSLEER.

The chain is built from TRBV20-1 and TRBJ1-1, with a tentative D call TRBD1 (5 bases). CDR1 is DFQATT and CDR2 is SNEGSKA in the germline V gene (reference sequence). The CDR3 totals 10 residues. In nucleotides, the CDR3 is TGCACTCGTCAAAGGGGTAGGGCTTTCTTT. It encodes CTRQRGRAFF.

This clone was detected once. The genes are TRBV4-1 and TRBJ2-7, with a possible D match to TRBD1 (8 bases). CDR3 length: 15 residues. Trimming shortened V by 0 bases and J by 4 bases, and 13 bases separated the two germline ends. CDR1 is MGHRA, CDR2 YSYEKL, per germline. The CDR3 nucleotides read TGCGCCAGCAGCCAAGAACAGGGGGGGGTGTACGAGCAGTACTTC. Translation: CASSQEQGGVYEQYF.